This T cell receptor beta chain was observed in a study of blood T cell repertoires in COVID-19. Study-level information: The samples span acute and convalescent COVID-19 from the United States, Italy and Spain. The analysed material was cDNA or gDNA that came from T cells, B-cell-depleted T cells, or PBMCs.

Methods used by the authors: Estimates of nucleated cell counts were drawn from the amplification of reference gene primers. Sequencing used immunoSEQ multiplex PCR; TCRdb keeps in-frame clones, though not all of them. The V and J calls and clone size are taken from that table; D and trimming were inferred from the DNA. The sample has some 75,000 clones, about 88% seen once. The CDR3 is made up of 10 amino acids. Germline CDR1 DFQATT, CDR2 SNEGSKA (reference sequence). Trimming shortened V by 3 bases and J by 10 bases, and 7 bases separated the two germline ends. This clone was seen only once. This chain connects TRBV20-1 to TRBJ2-1; TRBD2 might be the D (6 bases). Sequencing input: peripheral blood. This clonotype originated in a man between 65 and 85 years old with active or convalescent COVID-19. This CDR3 is CSASLAEQFF. The DNA for the CDR3 is TGCAGTGCTAGCCTAGCGGAGCAGTTCTTC.